This T cell receptor (beta chain) was profiled in a study of CD8+ T cells in alopecia areata. For the study at large: Treated patients were given 5 to 10 mg oral tofacitinib twice daily.

This clone was seen only once. cDNA reverse transcribed from extracted RNA served as the sequencing template. Some clones are missing from TCRdb's copy, which holds only in-frame ones; the method was immunoSEQ multiplex PCR. The sample includes about 210,000 clones, around 66% seen only once; the top ten take around 4%. Treatment defined: oral pan-JAK inhibitor, 5-10 mg twice daily. The CDR3 has 13 amino acids. Germline loops: CDR1 SGHAT, CDR2 FQNNGV. V was shortened by 4 bases and J by 1 base, with 8 bases between the two germline ends. The chain is built from TRBV11-2 and TRBJ2-7, with D maybe TRBD1 (7 bases). This sequence was found in a human donor with alopecia areata. The sequencing here drew on CD4+ T cells sorted from blood, taken at week 4, from a patient treated with tofacitinib. The DNA for the CDR3 is TGTGCCAGCAGCTCAGGGGGGTCCTACGAGCAGTACTTC. Its protein product is CASSSGGSYEQYF. Supplemented by reference TRBV11-2 and TRBJ2-7, the full variable domain reads EAGVAQSPRYKIIEKRQSVAFWCNPISGHATLYWYQQILGQGPKLLIQFQNNGVVDDSQLPKDRFSAERLKGVDSTLKIQPAKLEDSAVYLCASSSGGSYEQYFGPGTRLTVT.